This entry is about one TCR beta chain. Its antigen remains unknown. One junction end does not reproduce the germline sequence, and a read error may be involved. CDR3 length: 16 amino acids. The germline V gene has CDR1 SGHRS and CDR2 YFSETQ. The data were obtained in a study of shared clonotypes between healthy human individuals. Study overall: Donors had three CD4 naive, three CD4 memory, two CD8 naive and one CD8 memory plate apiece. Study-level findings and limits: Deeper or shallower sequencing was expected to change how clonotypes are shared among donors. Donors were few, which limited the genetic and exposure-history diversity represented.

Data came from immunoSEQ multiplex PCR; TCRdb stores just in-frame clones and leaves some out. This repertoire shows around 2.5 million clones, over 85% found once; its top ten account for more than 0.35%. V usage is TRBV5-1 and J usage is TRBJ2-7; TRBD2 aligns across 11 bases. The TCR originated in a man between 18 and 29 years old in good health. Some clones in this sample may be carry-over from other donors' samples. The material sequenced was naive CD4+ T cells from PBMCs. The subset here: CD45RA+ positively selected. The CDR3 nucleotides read TGCACCAGCAGCGGAGGAACATCCGGGACTAGCGGCGAGCAGTACTTC. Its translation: CTSSGGTSGTSGEQYF.